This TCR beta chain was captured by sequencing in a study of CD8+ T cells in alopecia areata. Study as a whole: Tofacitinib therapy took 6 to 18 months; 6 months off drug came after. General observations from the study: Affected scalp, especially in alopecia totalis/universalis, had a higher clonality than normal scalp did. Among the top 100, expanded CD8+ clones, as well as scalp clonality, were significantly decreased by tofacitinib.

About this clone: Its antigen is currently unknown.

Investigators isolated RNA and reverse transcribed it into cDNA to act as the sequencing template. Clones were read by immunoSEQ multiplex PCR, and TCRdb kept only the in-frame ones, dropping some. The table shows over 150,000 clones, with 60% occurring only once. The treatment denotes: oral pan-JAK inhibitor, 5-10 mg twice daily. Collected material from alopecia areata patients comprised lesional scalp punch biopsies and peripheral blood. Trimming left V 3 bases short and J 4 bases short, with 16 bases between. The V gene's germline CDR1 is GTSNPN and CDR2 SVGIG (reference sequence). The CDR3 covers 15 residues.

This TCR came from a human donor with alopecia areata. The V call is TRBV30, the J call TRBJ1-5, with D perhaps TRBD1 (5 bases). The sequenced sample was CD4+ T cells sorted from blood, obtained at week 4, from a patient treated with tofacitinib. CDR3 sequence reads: CAWSVPTRGNQPQHF. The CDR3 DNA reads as TGTGCCTGGAGCGTCCCGACGAGGGGAAATCAGCCCCAGCATTTT.